One sample yielded the 29 T cell receptor beta chains listed below, sequenced in a study of radiotherapy plus CTLA-4 blockade in lung cancer. The assay was immunoSEQ multiplex PCR, and TCRdb's table has in-frame clones only and misses some. Counted here are tens of thousands of clones, about 86% occurring once; the ten biggest clones make up just over 2%. The specimen comprised peripheral blood, sampled from a patient treated with radiotherapy plus ipilimumab. The receptors were gathered from a human donor with non-small cell lung cancer who had a partial response to radiotherapy plus ipilimumab.

This clone was detected only a few times. The V gene is TRBV5-1, the J gene TRBJ2-1; 9 positions agree with TRBD2. Looked up from germline, CDR1 is SGHRS and CDR2 is YFSETQ. V gave up 3 bases and J gave up 9 bases; unmatched junction bases: 7. There are 14 residues in the CDR3. The CDR3 loop is CASSWLAGGSEQFF. In DNA form, the CDR3 reads TGCGCCAGCAGCTGGCTTGCGGGAGGGAGTGAGCAGTTCTTC.

This rearrangement joins TRBV7-9 to TRBJ1-5; 7 nucleotides match TRBD1. Germline trimming cut 5 bases from V and 7 bases from J; bases unmatched to any gene: 2. Germline V gene data show CDR1 as SEHNR and CDR2 as FQNEAQ (reference sequence). The CDR3 runs to 12 residues. CDR3 bases: TGTGCCAGCAGCACAGGGGTGCAGCCCCAGCATTTT. Its translation is CASSTGVQPQHF.

V usage is TRBV2 and J usage is TRBJ1-4; TRBD1 agrees at 10 bases. This CDR3 comprises 14 residues. V lost 11 bases to trimming and J lost 5 bases; unmatched junction nucleotides: 8. The germline V gene encodes CDR1 SNHLY and CDR2 FYNNEI. Here the CDR3 reads CAQAPGQGNEKLFF. The CDR3 DNA reads as TGTGCCCAAGCCCCGGGACAGGGGAATGAAAAACTGTTTTTT.

V is TRBV19 and J is TRBJ1-2, with 8 positions matching TRBD1. This CDR3 is 14 amino acids long. With 6 bases clipped from V and 4 bases from J, the junction kept 7 bases outside the gene matches. The germline gives CDR1 LNHDA, CDR2 SQIVND (reference sequence). CDR3 bases: TGTGCCAGTAGCTTGGGGACAGGCTTCTATGGCTACACCTTC. Translating it yields CASSLGTGFYGYTF.

The V call is TRBV9, the J call TRBJ1-3; D gene ambiguous. The germline gives CDR1 SGDLS, CDR2 YYNGEE. CDR3 length: 14 residues. V lost 0 bases and J 4 bases, leaving 8 bases between the germline ends. CDR3 DNA sequence: TGTGCCAGCAGCGTAGACAGTGGGGGAAACACCATATATTTT. Its protein is CASSVDSGGNTIYF.

This chain links TRBV5-6 with TRBJ1-5; TRBD1 is a possible D gene (6 bases). The ends were cut back, 3 bases at V and 0 bases at J, with 10 bases in the middle. CDR1 is SGHDT, CDR2 YYEEEE, per germline. The CDR3 has 15 residues. CDR3: CASSSLQGSNQPQHF. In DNA, the CDR3 is TGTGCCAGCAGCTCGTTACAGGGTAGCAATCAGCCCCAGCATTTT.

The chain joins TRBV30 to TRBJ1-4; possibly TRBD1 for D (5 bases). The CDR3 runs to 15 residues. Germline V gene lookup returns CDR1 GTSNPN and CDR2 SVGIG (reference sequence). V was clipped by 1 base and J by 5 bases, with 14 bases between them. CDR3 nucleotides: TGTGCCTGGAGTGGATCTTTGGGGCGGAATGAAAAACTGTTTTTT. This encodes CAWSGSLGRNEKLFF.

CDR3 sequence reads: CASSVRGPGANVLTF. The CDR3 nucleotides are TGTGCCAGCAGTGTACGAGGGCCTGGGGCCAACGTCCTGACTTTC. J is TRBJ2-6 and V is TRBV6-1; perhaps TRBD2 as D (5 bases). CDR3 length equals 15 residues. V shed 4 bases and J shed 2 bases, with 9 bases lying between them. CDR1 is MNHNS and CDR2 is SASEGT in the germline V gene.

This clone was recorded once. The rearrangement links TRBV19 to TRBJ2-7; 9 bases map to TRBD1. Germline CDR1 is LNHDA and CDR2 is SQIVND (reference sequence). CDR3 length: 15 residues. The V segment lost 3 bases and the J segment 1 base; nucleotides outside the gene matches: 4. This CDR3 is CASSIVGTGSYEQYF. CDR3 sequence (DNA): TGTGCCAGTAGTATTGTGGGGACAGGGTCCTACGAGCAGTACTTC.

The chain is built from TRBV7-9 and TRBJ2-3; 15 nucleotides align to TRBD2. CDR1 and CDR2 (germline): SEHNR, FQNEAQ (reference sequence). V was clipped by 5 bases and J by 5 bases; unmatched bases: 11. The CDR3 is 18 residues long. CDR3 region: CASSPGTSGRRVVDTQYF. In DNA form, the CDR3 reads TGTGCCAGCAGCCCCGGGACTAGCGGGAGGAGAGTGGTAGATACGCAGTATTTT.

The V call is TRBV6-6, the J call TRBJ1-4; D may be TRBD1 (5 bases). CDR1 is MNHNY, CDR2 SVGAGI, per germline (reference sequence). V was pared by 4 bases and J by 4 bases, with 10 bases between. There are 14 residues in the CDR3. CDR3 residues: CASSLDSLNEKLFF. In DNA, the CDR3 is TGTGCCAGCAGTTTAGACAGCCTTAATGAAAAACTGTTTTTT.

The gene calls are TRBV5-4 and TRBJ2-7, with 7 bases aligning to TRBD2. Germline CDR1 reads SGHNT; CDR2 reads YYREEE (reference sequence). This CDR3 is built from 15 residues. J lost 1 base, V lost 1 base, and 5 bases had no gene match. The CDR3 DNA reads TGTGCCAGCAGCTTGCTGGGGGGAGGGTCCTACGAGCAGTACTTC. Translation: CASSLLGGGSYEQYF.

The rearrangement links TRBV28 to TRBJ1-4; no firm D call. The V gene lost 1 base and the J gene lost 0 bases, with 9 bases spanning the gap. From germline, CDR1 is MDHEN and CDR2 SYDVKM. The CDR3 spans 16 residues. CDR3 in amino acids: CASSLLQPATNEKLFF. The CDR3 DNA is TGTGCCAGCAGTTTATTACAGCCCGCAACTAATGAAAAACTGTTTTTT. The variable domain in full, with the rest retrieved from reference TRBV28 and TRBJ1-4, is DVKVTQSSRYLVKRTGEKVFLECVQDMDHENMFWYRQDPGLGLRLIYFSYDVKMKEKGDIPEGYSVSREKKERFSLILESASTNQTSMYLCASSLLQPATNEKLFFGSGTQLSVL.

The chain uses TRBV28 and TRBJ1-2; D gene uncertain. In germline, CDR1 is MDHEN, CDR2 SYDVKM. V was clipped by 2 bases and J by 4 bases, with 8 bases between them. The CDR3 sequence is 13 residues long. In nucleotides, the CDR3 is TGTGCCAGCAGTTTAGCCCCGAGCTATGGCTACACCTTC. Protein sequence: CASSLAPSYGYTF.

The genes are TRBV6-1 and TRBJ2-1; TRBD2 aligns across 8 bases. Germline trimming cut 5 bases from V and 8 bases from J; bases unmatched to any gene: 8. Germline V lookup: CDR1 MNHNS, CDR2 SASEGT. This CDR3 comprises 14 residues. The CDR3 nucleotides are TGTGCCAGCAGTTTCGGGACCGGGGGGGATGAGCAGTTCTTC. It is translated as CASSFGTGGDEQFF.

V gene TRBV6-1 combines with J gene TRBJ2-7; tentatively, D is TRBD1 (7 bases). The germline CDR1 and CDR2 sequences are MNHNS and SASEGT. Trimming shortened V by 6 bases and J by 3 bases, and 12 bases separated the two germline ends. The CDR3 sequence is 13 residues long. CDR3 sequence: CASRIRGDYEQYF. CDR3 DNA sequence: TGTGCCAGCAGGATCAGGGGGGACTACGAGCAGTACTTC.

The table lists this clone with a few counts. The rearrangement joins TRBV4-3 to TRBJ1-1, with TRBD1 as a possible D gene (6 bases). Deletions cut 4 bases from V and 4 bases from J, with 7 bases between. CDR1 is LGHNA, CDR2 YSLEER, per germline. The CDR3 loop spans 12 amino acids. CDR3 DNA: TGCGCCAGCAGCCCGACAGGCACTGAAGCTTTCTTT. It encodes CASSPTGTEAFF.

The rearrangement links TRBV2 to TRBJ2-4, with a tentative D call TRBD2 (5 bases). V was cut by 3 bases and J by 6 bases, with 18 bases left in between. The germline V gene has CDR1 SNHLY and CDR2 FYNNEI. There are 16 residues in the CDR3. The CDR3 bases are TGTGCCAGCAGTGAGACGACTACTCGTTTCGGAAACATTCAGTACTTC. Amino acids: CASSETTTRFGNIQYF.

Notes on this clone: The CDR3 end shows no conserved phenylalanine or tryptophan, and so a read error is likely. V gene TRBV19 combines with J gene TRBJ2-7; possibly TRBD2 for D (5 bases). The CDR3 length is 12 residues. The ends were cut back, 3 bases at V and 7 bases at J, with 10 bases in the middle. Germline V gene lookup returns CDR1 LNHDA and CDR2 SQIVND (reference sequence). This chain's CDR3 is CASSIPQREQYL. In DNA, the CDR3 is TGTGCCAGTAGTATCCCCCAGCGGGAGCAGTACCTC.

The chain recombines TRBV18 with TRBJ2-1; 7 nucleotides line up with TRBD1. The CDR3 runs to 12 residues. V gave up 5 bases and J gave up 7 bases; unmatched junction bases: 2. CDR1 KGHSH and CDR2 LQKENI come from the germline V gene. The CDR3: CASSTGENEQFF. Here the CDR3 DNA reads TGTGCCAGCTCAACAGGGGAAAATGAGCAGTTCTTC.

This sequence joins TRBV5-1 and TRBJ1-1; D is possibly TRBD1 (5 bases). CDR1 is SGHRS and CDR2 is YFSETQ in the germline V gene. The germline V and J ends were trimmed by 0 bases and 5 bases, with 26 bases remaining between them. The CDR3 is 19 amino acids. The CDR3 is CASSLGLGTGVRGGTEAFF. The CDR3 DNA reads as TGCGCCAGCAGCTTGGGACTAGGGACGGGGGTGAGGGGAGGGACTGAAGCTTTCTTT.

In its sample, this clone was seen once. The rearrangement joins TRBV28 to TRBJ1-1; the D is unclear. The CDR3 runs to 14 residues. Germline-derived CDR1 and CDR2 are MDHEN and SYDVKM. Trimming left V 5 bases short and J 3 bases short, with 13 bases between. The CDR3 reads CASSLPLEDTEAFF. CDR3 bases: TGTGCCAGCAGTCTTCCTCTTGAGGACACTGAAGCTTTCTTT.

V and J are TRBV7-2 and TRBJ1-1; 8 positions agree with TRBD1. Trimming cost V 5 bases and J 1 base; bases outside gene matches: 3. CDR3 length equals 14 residues. Germline CDR1 SGHTA, CDR2 FQGNSA. DNA of the CDR3: TGTGCCAGCAGCCTCACAGGGGGGAACACTGAAGCTTTCTTT. Translated: CASSLTGGNTEAFF.

This clone was detected a few times. This chain links TRBV7-9 with TRBJ1-6; 9 positions match TRBD1. This CDR3 has 16 amino acids. Germline trimming cut 1 base from V and 7 bases from J; bases unmatched to any gene: 5. Germline V gene lookup returns CDR1 SEHNR and CDR2 FQNEAQ (reference sequence). Here the CDR3 reads CASSLVPGTGNSPLHF. CDR3 nucleotide sequence: TGTGCCAGCAGCTTAGTCCCTGGGACAGGGAATTCACCCCTCCACTTT.

The CDR3 region is CASSVSGDTEAFF. CDR3 nucleotides: TGTGCCAGCAGCGTATCAGGGGACACTGAAGCTTTCTTT. The chain combines TRBV7-3 with TRBJ1-1, with D maybe TRBD1 (6 bases). Germline loops: CDR1 SGHTA, CDR2 FQGTGA. V was shortened by 5 bases and J by 3 bases, with 10 bases between the two germline ends. This CDR3 contains 13 residues. Looking up the rest from reference TRBV7-3 and TRBJ1-1 gives the full variable domain: GAGVSQTPSNKVTEKGKYVELRCDPISGHTALYWYRQSLGQGPEFLIYFQGTGAADDSGLPNDRFFAVRPEGSVSTLKIQRTERGDSAVYLCASSVSGDTEAFFGQGTRLTVV.

The chain carries TRBV7-6 and TRBJ1-1, with D possibly matching TRBD1 (5 bases). The V gene's germline CDR1 is SGHVS and CDR2 FNYEAQ. This CDR3 comprises 15 residues. The V and J ends lost 2 bases and 4 bases respectively, with 14 bases between them. CDR3 nucleotides: TGTGCCAGCAGCTTATTGGGTTTAGGGGCCACTGAAGCTTTCTTT. Its translation is CASSLLGLGATEAFF.

This clone appeared once. V usage is TRBV7-9 and J usage is TRBJ2-5; tentatively, D is TRBD2 (6 bases). V was pared by 0 bases and J by 6 bases, with 8 bases between. The V gene's germline CDR1 is SEHNR and CDR2 FQNEAQ (reference sequence). This CDR3 is built from 13 residues. The CDR3 DNA is TGTGCCAGCAGCTTAGCCCTAGCGAAGACCCAGTACTTC. Translating it yields CASSLALAKTQYF.

The chain employs TRBV7-2 and TRBJ1-6, with 8 bases identical to TRBD1. The junction had 4 bases not matched to a gene; V was cut back by 4 bases and J by 8 bases. The CDR3 is 14 residues long. CDR1 and CDR2 (germline): SGHTA, FQGNSA. CDR3 coding DNA: TGTGCCAGCAGCTCAACAGGGGGGTATTCACCCCTCCACTTT. Protein product: CASSSTGGYSPLHF.

The V and J genes are TRBV5-6 and TRBJ1-1; the D is unclear. The V and J ends lost 0 bases and 11 bases respectively, with 17 bases between them. Per the germline V gene, CDR1 is SGHDT and CDR2 is YYEEEE. The CDR3 length is 14 residues. The CDR3 DNA sequence: TGTGCCAGCAGCTTGGCCTTTTCCGGGAGGCAGGCTTTCTTT. Encoded protein: CASSLAFSGRQAFF.